This entry features one TCR beta chain sequence. The germline V gene encodes CDR1 SGHNT and CDR2 YENEEA. The CDR3 has 14 residues. V gave up 2 bases and J gave up 4 bases, with 11 bases separating them. This sample stems from a study of blood T cell repertoires in COVID-19. The overall study: Researchers got acute and convalescent COVID-19 samples from the United States, Italy and Spain.

Using immunoSEQ multiplex PCR, the repertoire was profiled, and TCRdb retains in-frame clones only, with some absent. This table holds roughly 700,000 clones, around 90% found once. The TCR was taken from a woman aged 18-30 years with acute or convalescent COVID-19. The specimen sequenced was peripheral blood. The V call is TRBV11-3, the J call TRBJ1-1, with D hard to call. In DNA form, the CDR3 reads TGTGCCAGCAGCTTAAGAGGTTTGGCCACTGAAGCTTTCTTT. The encoded protein is CASSLRGLATEAFF.